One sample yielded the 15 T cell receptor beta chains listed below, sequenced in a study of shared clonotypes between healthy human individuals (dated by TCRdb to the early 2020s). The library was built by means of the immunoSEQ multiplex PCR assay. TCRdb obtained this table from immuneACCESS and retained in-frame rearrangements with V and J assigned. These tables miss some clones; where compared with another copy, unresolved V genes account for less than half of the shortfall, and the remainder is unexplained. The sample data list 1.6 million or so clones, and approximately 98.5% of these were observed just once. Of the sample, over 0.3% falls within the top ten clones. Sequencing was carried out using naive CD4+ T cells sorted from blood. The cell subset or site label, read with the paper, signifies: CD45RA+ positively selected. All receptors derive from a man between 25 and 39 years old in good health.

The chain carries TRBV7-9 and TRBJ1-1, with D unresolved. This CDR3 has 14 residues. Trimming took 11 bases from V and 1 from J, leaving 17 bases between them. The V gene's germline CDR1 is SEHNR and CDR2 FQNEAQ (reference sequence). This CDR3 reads CAGRPLTGNTEAFF. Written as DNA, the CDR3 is TGTGCCGGACGGCCTCTAACGGGGAACACTGAAGCTTTCTTT.

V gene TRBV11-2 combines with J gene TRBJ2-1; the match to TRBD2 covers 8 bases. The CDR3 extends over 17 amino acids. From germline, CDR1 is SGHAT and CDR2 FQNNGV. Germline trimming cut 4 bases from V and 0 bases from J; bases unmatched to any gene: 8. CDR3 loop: CASSSIAGTSSYNEQFF. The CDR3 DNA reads TGTGCCAGCAGCTCCATAGCGGGAACGAGCTCCTACAATGAGCAGTTCTTC. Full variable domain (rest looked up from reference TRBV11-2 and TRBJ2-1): EAGVAQSPRYKIIEKRQSVAFWCNPISGHATLYWYQQILGQGPKLLIQFQNNGVVDDSQLPKDRFSAERLKGVDSTLKIQPAKLEDSAVYLCASSSIAGTSSYNEQFFGPGTRLTVL.

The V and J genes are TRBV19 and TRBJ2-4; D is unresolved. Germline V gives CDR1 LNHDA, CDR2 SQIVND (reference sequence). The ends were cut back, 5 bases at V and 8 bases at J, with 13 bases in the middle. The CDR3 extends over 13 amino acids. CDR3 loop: CASSLGRRDIQYF. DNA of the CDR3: TGTGCCAGTAGTCTCGGACGTAGAGACATTCAGTACTTC.

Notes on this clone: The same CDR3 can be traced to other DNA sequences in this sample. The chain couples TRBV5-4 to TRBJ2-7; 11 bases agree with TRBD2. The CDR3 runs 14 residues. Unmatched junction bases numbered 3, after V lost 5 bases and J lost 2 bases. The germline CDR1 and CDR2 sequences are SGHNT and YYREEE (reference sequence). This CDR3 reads CASSSSGRAYEQYF. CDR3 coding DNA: TGTGCCAGCAGTAGTAGCGGGAGGGCCTACGAGCAGTACTTC.

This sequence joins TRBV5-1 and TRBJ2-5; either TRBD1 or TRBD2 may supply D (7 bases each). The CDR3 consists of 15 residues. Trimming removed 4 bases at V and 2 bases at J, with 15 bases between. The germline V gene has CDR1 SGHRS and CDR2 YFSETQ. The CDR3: CASSREDRLQETQYF. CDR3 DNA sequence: TGCGCCAGCAGCCGGGAGGACAGGCTGCAAGAGACCCAGTACTTC.

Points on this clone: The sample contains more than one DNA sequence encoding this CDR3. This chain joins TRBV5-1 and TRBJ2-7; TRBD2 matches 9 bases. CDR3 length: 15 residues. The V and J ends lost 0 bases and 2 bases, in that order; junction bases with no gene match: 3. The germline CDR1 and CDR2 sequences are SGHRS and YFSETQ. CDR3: CASSLVASGTYEQYF. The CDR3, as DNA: TGCGCCAGCAGCTTGGTAGCTAGCGGGACCTACGAGCAGTACTTC.

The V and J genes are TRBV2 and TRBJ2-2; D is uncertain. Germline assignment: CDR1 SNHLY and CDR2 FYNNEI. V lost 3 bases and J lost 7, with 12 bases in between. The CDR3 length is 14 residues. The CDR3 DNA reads TGTGCCAGCAGTGAGACCTTGATGGTCGGGGAGCTGTTTTTT. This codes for CASSETLMVGELFF. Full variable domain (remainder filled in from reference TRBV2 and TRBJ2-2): EPEVTQTPSHQVTQMGQEVILRCVPISNHLYFYWYRQILGQKVEFLVSFYNNEISEKSEIFDDQFSVERPDGSNFTLKIRSTKLEDSAMYFCASSETLMVGELFFGEGSRLTVL.

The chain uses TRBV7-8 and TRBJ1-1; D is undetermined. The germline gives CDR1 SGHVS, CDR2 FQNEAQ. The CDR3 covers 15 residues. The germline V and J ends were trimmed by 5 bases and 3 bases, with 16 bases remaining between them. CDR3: CASSTRTLRDTEAFF. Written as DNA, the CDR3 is TGTGCCAGCAGCACTCGCACGTTAAGGGACACTGAAGCTTTCTTT.

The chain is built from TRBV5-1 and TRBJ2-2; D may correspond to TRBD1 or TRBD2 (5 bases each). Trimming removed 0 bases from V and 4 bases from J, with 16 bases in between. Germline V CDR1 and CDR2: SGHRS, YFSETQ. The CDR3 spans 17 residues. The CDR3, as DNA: TGCGCCAGCAGCTTGGAAGCGGCAGGGCGGCTCACCGGGGAGCTGTTTTTT. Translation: CASSLEAAGRLTGELFF.

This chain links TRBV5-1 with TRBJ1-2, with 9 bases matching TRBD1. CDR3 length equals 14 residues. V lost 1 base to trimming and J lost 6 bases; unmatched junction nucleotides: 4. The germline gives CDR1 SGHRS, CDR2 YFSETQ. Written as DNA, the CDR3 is TGCGCCAGCAGCTTGACAGGGGGCCTGGATGGCTACACCTTC. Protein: CASSLTGGLDGYTF.

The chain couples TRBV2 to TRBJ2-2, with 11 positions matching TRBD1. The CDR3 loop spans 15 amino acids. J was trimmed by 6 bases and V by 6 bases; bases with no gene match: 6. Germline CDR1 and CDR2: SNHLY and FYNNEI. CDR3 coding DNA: TGTGCCAGCAGAGGGGACAGGGGGATACCCGGGGAGCTGTTTTTT. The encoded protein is CASRGDRGIPGELFF.

CDR3 nucleotides: TGTGCCAGCAGCGTAGGGTCGGGGGGGACCTACGAGCAGTACTTC. It is translated as CASSVGSGGTYEQYF. The chain employs TRBV9 and TRBJ2-7; 8 bases are shared with TRBD2. Germline CDR1 is SGDLS and CDR2 is YYNGEE. Trimming at V came to 0 bases and at J to 2 bases, leaving 4 bases not matched to a gene. The CDR3 extends over 15 amino acids.

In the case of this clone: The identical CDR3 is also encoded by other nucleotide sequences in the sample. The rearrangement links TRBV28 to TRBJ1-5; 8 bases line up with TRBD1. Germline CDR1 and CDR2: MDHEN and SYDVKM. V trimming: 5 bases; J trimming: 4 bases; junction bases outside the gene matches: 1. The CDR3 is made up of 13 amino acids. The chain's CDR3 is CASSRQGNQPQHF. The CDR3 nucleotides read TGTGCCAGCAGTCGACAGGGGAATCAGCCCCAGCATTTT. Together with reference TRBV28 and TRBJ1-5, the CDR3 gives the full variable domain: DVKVTQSSRYLVKRTGEKVFLECVQDMDHENMFWYRQDPGLGLRLIYFSYDVKMKEKGDIPEGYSVSREKKERFSLILESASTNQTSMYLCASSRQGNQPQHFGDGTRLSIL.

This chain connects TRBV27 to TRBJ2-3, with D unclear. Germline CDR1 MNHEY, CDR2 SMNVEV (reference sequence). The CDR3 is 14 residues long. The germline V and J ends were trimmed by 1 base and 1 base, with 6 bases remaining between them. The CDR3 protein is CASSLFTGTDTQYF. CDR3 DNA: TGTGCCAGCAGTTTATTCACGGGCACAGATACGCAGTATTTT.

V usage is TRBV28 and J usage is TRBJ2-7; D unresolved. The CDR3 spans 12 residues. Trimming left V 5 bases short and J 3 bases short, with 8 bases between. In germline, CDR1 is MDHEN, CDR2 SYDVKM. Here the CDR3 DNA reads TGTGCCAGCAGTCAACCGGTCTACGAGCAGTACTTC. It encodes CASSQPVYEQYF.